The 23 T cell receptor beta chains given below trace back to one sample, sequenced in a study of T-cell memory formation after mild COVID-19. A single record per CDR3 protein comes from TCRdb applying MiXCR to the 5' RACE reads. The data hold 300,000 to 400,000 distinct CDR3 sequences, with 25% to 30% observed a single time. The source material was PBMCs or a T cell subset sorted from them (not recorded which). These receptors originate from an adult woman who had mild COVID-19 (a few samples of this study predate the infection). Cell type and time point are not known.

Comments on this clonotype: An end of the junction does not agree with germline; a read error may underlie this. The rearrangement uses TRBV12-3 or TRBV12-4 and TRBJ1-3, with 7 bases matching TRBD1. This CDR3 comprises 16 residues. CDR3: CASSSQLGTVGNIIYF. In DNA, the CDR3 is TGTGCCAGCAGTTCGCAACTCGGGACAGTCGGAAACATCATATATTTT.

This clonotype was counted only a few times. The chain couples TRBV29-1 to TRBJ1-5, with TRBD1 identical over 8 bases. Germline V gene data show CDR1 as SQVTM and CDR2 as ANQGSEA. The CDR3 contains 13 residues. V lost 6 bases and J lost 6; bases outside the gene matches: 7. CDR3 in DNA: TGCAGCGTCCAACGACAGGGGAGTCAGCCCCAGCATTTT. This gives the protein CSVQRQGSQPQHF.

This rearrangement joins TRBV7-6 to TRBJ2-3; D gene unclear. CDR1 and CDR2 (germline): SGHVS, FNYEAQ. The CDR3 sequence is 15 residues long. V lost 0 bases to trimming and J lost 6 bases, with 13 bases between them. The CDR3 nucleotides are TGTGCCAGCAGCTTAGCATTGGGAAGCCGGGATACGCAGTATTTT. This translates into CASSLALGSRDTQYF.

The chain combines TRBV11-3 with TRBJ2-5, with D possibly being TRBD1 or TRBD2 (5 bases each). The V gene lost 5 bases and the J gene lost 0 bases, with 16 bases spanning the gap. In germline, CDR1 is SGHNT, CDR2 YENEEA. CDR3 length equals 16 residues. The CDR3 nucleotides are TGTGCCAGCAGCCTTTGGGCAGGGACCTACCAAGAGACCCAGTACTTC. Translating gives CASSLWAGTYQETQYF.

This clonotype turned up a few times. The genes are TRBV20-1 and TRBJ2-7; TRBD2 is a possible D gene (5 bases). V lost 4 bases, J lost 2 bases, and 12 bases lay in between. CDR1 is DFQATT, CDR2 SNEGSKA, per germline (reference sequence). The CDR3 totals 13 residues. The DNA of the CDR3 is TGCAGTGCTATCTCTCCGGGGACCTACGAGCAGTACTTC. It is translated as CSAISPGTYEQYF.

This clonotype occurred many times. This chain connects TRBV5-1 to TRBJ2-2, with D possibly being TRBD2 (6 bases). The CDR3 length is 14 residues. Trimming took 8 bases from V and 4 from J, leaving 15 bases between them. Germline CDR1 is SGHRS and CDR2 is YFSETQ. The CDR3 nucleotides are TGCGCCAGTACGGGGGAGTCCGGCACCGGGGAGCTGTTTTTT. This codes for CASTGESGTGELFF.

This clonotype was found many times. The chain joins TRBV4-2 to TRBJ1-1, with D unresolved. The CDR3 loop spans 14 amino acids. Trimming removed 0 bases from V and 6 bases from J, with 11 bases in between. Germline V gives CDR1 LGHNA, CDR2 YNFKEQ. The CDR3 protein is CASSQDRSGPEAFF. The CDR3 DNA sequence: TGTGCCAGCAGCCAAGATAGATCCGGACCTGAAGCTTTCTTT.

The chain is built from TRBV28 and TRBJ2-7; 8 positions match TRBD1. The length of the CDR3 is 16 residues. Germline CDR1 MDHEN, CDR2 SYDVKM. V shed 3 bases and J 2 bases; nucleotides not matched to a gene: 9. Written as DNA, the CDR3 is TGTGCCAGCAGTTTTAAGGTTGGGACAGGTACCTACGAGCAGTACTTC. It specifies CASSFKVGTGTYEQYF.

The chain joins TRBV7-3 to TRBJ2-5; D is unresolved. The germline gives CDR1 SGHTA, CDR2 FQGTGA. CDR3 length equals 13 residues. The V and J ends lost 0 bases and 3 bases respectively, with 5 bases between them. CDR3 DNA sequence: TGTGCCAGCAGCTTAACCGGAAAAGAGACCCAGTACTTC. Protein: CASSLTGKETQYF.

V usage is TRBV19 and J usage is TRBJ1-1, with 9 bases aligning to TRBD1. Looked up from germline, CDR1 is LNHDA and CDR2 is SQIVND (reference sequence). This CDR3 region has 17 residues. J gave up 0 bases and V 5 bases, and 10 bases lay outside the gene matches. CDR3 bases: TGTGCCAGTAGTGCCAGACAGGGGGTTACGGTGAACACTGAAGCTTTCTTT. Its translation is CASSARQGVTVNTEAFF.

The chain couples TRBV27 to TRBJ2-3; D possibly corresponds to TRBD2 (7 bases). The V end was cut by 3 bases, the J end by 0 bases, with 13 bases between. Germline CDR1 MNHEY, CDR2 SMNVEV (reference sequence). The CDR3 covers 16 residues. The CDR3 DNA follows: TGTGCCAGCAGTTTCGGCCGGGGGGCCAGCACAGATACGCAGTATTTT. Encoded protein: CASSFGRGASTDTQYF.

The chain joins TRBV18 to TRBJ2-7; a possible D gene is TRBD2 (5 bases). From germline, CDR1 is KGHSH and CDR2 LQKENI. The CDR3 sequence is 14 residues long. Trimming cost V 6 bases and J 4 bases, with 16 bases left between them. The DNA of the CDR3 is TGTGCCAGCTCCCCCCTCGGGGTTACTTACGAGCAGTACTTC. Translating gives CASSPLGVTYEQYF.

The chain couples TRBV5-1 to TRBJ1-2; maybe TRBD1 (6 bases). Looked up from germline, CDR1 is SGHRS and CDR2 is YFSETQ. The CDR3 length is 12 residues. V shed 6 bases and J shed 7 bases, with 13 bases lying between them. CDR3 coding DNA: TGCGCCAGCATCGGGGGCGAGGCTGGCTACACCTTC. This encodes CASIGGEAGYTF.

This clonotype was detected only a few times. The chain joins TRBV12-3 or TRBV12-4 to TRBJ1-2; D is undetermined. Trimming left V 7 bases short and J 1 base short, with 10 bases between. The CDR3 totals 13 residues. The CDR3 sequence is CASTPGSNYGYTF. Here the CDR3 DNA reads TGTGCCAGCACCCCCGGGAGTAACTATGGCTACACCTTC.

In this sample, this clonotype turned up a few times. This chain connects TRBV30 to TRBJ2-7; D call uncertain. Trimming cost V 2 bases and J 9 bases, with 17 bases left between them. CDR1 is GTSNPN, CDR2 SVGIG, per germline (reference sequence). The CDR3 covers 13 residues. This chain's CDR3 is CAWSKVEHPGQYF. CDR3 DNA sequence: TGTGCCTGGAGTAAGGTGGAGCACCCGGGGCAGTACTTC.

The chain combines TRBV20-1 with TRBJ2-1, with D perhaps matching TRBD2 (6 bases). The CDR3 spans 14 residues. Per the germline V gene, CDR1 is DFQATT and CDR2 is SNEGSKA (reference sequence). Deletions cut 4 bases from V and 7 bases from J, with 17 bases between. CDR3 DNA: TGCAGTGCTACCGGGAGAACATGGGGTAATGAGCAGTTCTTC. It translates to CSATGRTWGNEQFF.

The chain combines TRBV12-3 or TRBV12-4 with TRBJ2-7; 8 bases agree with TRBD1. V dropped 5 bases and J dropped 3; count of bases not matched to a gene: 9. The CDR3 has 15 amino acids. The CDR3 is CASSLGQGRNYEQYF. The CDR3 DNA is TGTGCCAGCAGTCTTGGACAGGGAAGGAACTACGAGCAGTACTTC.

V is TRBV19 and J is TRBJ2-5; no clear D. The ends were cut back, 3 bases at V and 5 bases at J, with 7 bases in the middle. The germline gives CDR1 LNHDA, CDR2 SQIVND (reference sequence). CDR3 size: 12 residues. Written as DNA, the CDR3 is TGTGCCAGTAGTATGGGCTACGAGACCCAGTACTTC. Translation: CASSMGYETQYF. The complete variable domain, with remaining parts taken from reference TRBV19 and TRBJ2-5, reads DGGITQSPKYLFRKEGQNVTLSCEQNLNHDAMYWYRQDPGQGLRLIYYSQIVNDFQKGDIAEGYSVSREKKESFPLTVTSAQKNPTAFYLCASSMGYETQYFGPGTRLLVL.

This chain connects TRBV7-8 to TRBJ2-7; D is possibly TRBD1 or TRBD2 (5 bases each). Germline CDR1 reads SGHVS; CDR2 reads FQNEAQ. Deletions cut 5 bases from V and 0 bases from J, with 11 bases between. This CDR3 is 14 amino acids long. In DNA, the CDR3 is TGTGCCAGCAGCGGGACCCAAGCCTCCTACGAGCAGTACTTC. Translation: CASSGTQASYEQYF. The full variable domain, in which reference TRBV7-8 and TRBJ2-7 provide the parts outside the CDR3, is GAGVSQSPRYKVAKRGQDVALRCDPISGHVSLFWYQQALGQGPEFLTYFQNEAQLDKSGLPSDRFFAERPEGSVSTLKIQRTQQEDSAVYLCASSGTQASYEQYFGPGTRLTVT.

The chain links TRBV7-8 to TRBJ2-1; 12 nucleotides line up with TRBD2. Germline CDR1 is SGHVS and CDR2 is FQNEAQ. CDR3 length equals 18 residues. The junction had 8 bases not matched to a gene; V was cut back by 5 bases and J by 0 bases. The CDR3: CASSPSPTSGSSYNEQFF. CDR3 bases: TGTGCCAGCAGCCCCAGCCCGACTAGCGGGAGCTCCTACAATGAGCAGTTCTTC.

The rearrangement uses TRBV20-1 and TRBJ2-7, with TRBD1 matching over 10 bases. V dropped 6 bases and J dropped 0; count of bases not matched to a gene: 5. The CDR3 has 14 amino acids. Germline CDR1 DFQATT, CDR2 SNEGSKA (reference sequence). DNA for the CDR3: TGCAGTGCCCGGGGACAGGGGCCCTCCTACGAGCAGTACTTC. It translates to CSARGQGPSYEQYF.

This rearrangement joins TRBV24-1 to TRBJ1-5; the D gene is possibly TRBD1 (5 bases). Germline lookup yields CDR1 KGHDR and CDR2 SFDVKD. The CDR3 totals 16 residues. V shed 4 bases and J shed 3 bases, with 15 bases lying between them. This CDR3 reads CATSEAGQMFNQPQHF. The CDR3 DNA reads as TGTGCCACCAGTGAGGCAGGGCAGATGTTCAATCAGCCCCAGCATTTT.

This clonotype was counted only a few times. The rearrangement uses TRBV6-1 and TRBJ1-3; D gene ambiguous. Trimming left V 4 bases short and J 1 base short, with 8 bases between. The V gene's germline CDR1 is MNHNS and CDR2 SASEGT. The CDR3 covers 14 residues. CDR3 sequence (DNA): TGTGCCAGCAGTGTACAGTCTTCTGGAAACACCATATATTTT. Its protein product is CASSVQSSGNTIYF.